This passage covers 6 T cell receptor beta chains from one sample sequenced in a study of PD-L1 blockade in urothelial cancer (TCRdb year 2017). Library preparation was by the immunoSEQ multiplex PCR assay. What TCRdb holds here is the immuneACCESS table cut down to in-frame rearrangements. Part of the clones is not present; checked against another copy, under half of the missing clones reflect an unresolved V gene, and the others are unexplained. The sample contains roughly 47,000 clones, 79% of them found a single time. The ten largest clonotypes hold about 10% of the sample. Read against the paper, the sample's time point label means: pretreatment peripheral blood. The sample was PBMCs, taken around atezolizumab (anti-PD-L1) treatment. These receptors all stem from a man aged 65 to 85 with urothelial cancer.

The rearrangement uses TRBV5-4 and TRBJ2-1; 14 nucleotides match TRBD2. Germline assignment: CDR1 SGHNT and CDR2 YYREEE (reference sequence). Trimming removed 2 bases from V and 9 bases from J; junction bases left unmatched: 16. The CDR3 spans 19 residues. CDR3 DNA: TGTGCCAGCAGCTTCCGGCAGGGGGGGGGACTAGCGGGAGTTGGTGAGCAGTTCTTC. Translating gives CASSFRQGGGLAGVGEQFF.

The CDR3 DNA sequence: TGTGCCAGCAGCTTAGCGGAGAATTCAGGGAAACTGTTTTTT. Translation gives CASSLAENSGKLFF. This chain connects TRBV7-9 to TRBJ1-4; D may be TRBD1 (5 bases). This CDR3 has 14 residues. From germline, CDR1 is SEHNR and CDR2 FQNEAQ (reference sequence). Trimming took off 0 bases at V and 11 bases at J, with 13 bases between the two ends.

This chain uses TRBV27 with TRBJ2-7; 10 bases match TRBD1. Trimming took 3 bases from V and 2 from J; bases not matched to a gene: 1. The germline CDR1 and CDR2 sequences are MNHEY and SMNVEV (reference sequence). The CDR3 consists of 14 residues. The CDR3 is CASSFGTGAYEQYF. CDR3 sequence (DNA): TGTGCCAGCAGTTTCGGGACAGGGGCCTACGAGCAGTACTTC.

This chain connects TRBV28 to TRBJ1-2; 9 bases agree with TRBD1. The CDR3 covers 15 residues. Losses at the gene ends were 6 bases for V and 4 bases for J; bases not matched to a gene: 9. Germline-derived CDR1 and CDR2 are MDHEN and SYDVKM. CDR3 DNA sequence: TGTGCCAGCAGCGGGACAGGGTGGCCGAGCTATGGCTACACCTTC. This translates into CASSGTGWPSYGYTF.

J is TRBJ2-3 and V is TRBV18, with no clear D. V dropped 4 bases and J dropped 0 bases, with 8 bases sitting between them. CDR1 is KGHSH, CDR2 LQKENI, per germline. The CDR3 sequence is 14 residues long. Written as DNA, the CDR3 is TGTGCCAGCTCACGGGCACCCAGCACAGATACGCAGTATTTT. It translates to CASSRAPSTDTQYF.

This clone was counted a few times. The chain links TRBV7-2 to TRBJ2-7; 10 nucleotides agree with TRBD1. V lost 4 bases and J lost 4; bases outside the gene matches: 16. Germline loops: CDR1 SGHTA, CDR2 FQGNSA. This CDR3 comprises 18 residues. The CDR3 loop reads CASSSLLDGTGEAYEQYF. The CDR3 nucleotides read TGTGCCAGCAGCTCGCTACTAGACGGGACAGGGGAAGCGTACGAGCAGTACTTC.